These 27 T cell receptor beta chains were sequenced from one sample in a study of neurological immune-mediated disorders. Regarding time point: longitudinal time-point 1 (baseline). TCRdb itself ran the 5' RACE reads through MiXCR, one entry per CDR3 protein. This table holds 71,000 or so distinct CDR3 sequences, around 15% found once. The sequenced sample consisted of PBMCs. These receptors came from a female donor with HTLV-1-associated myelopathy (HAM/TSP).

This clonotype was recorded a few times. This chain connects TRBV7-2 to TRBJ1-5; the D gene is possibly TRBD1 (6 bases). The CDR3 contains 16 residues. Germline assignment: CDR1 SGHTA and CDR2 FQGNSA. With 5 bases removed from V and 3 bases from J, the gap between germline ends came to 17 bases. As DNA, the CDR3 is TGTGCCAGCAGCCTACACGAACAGGGATTCAATCAGCCCCAGCATTTT. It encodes CASSLHEQGFNQPQHF.

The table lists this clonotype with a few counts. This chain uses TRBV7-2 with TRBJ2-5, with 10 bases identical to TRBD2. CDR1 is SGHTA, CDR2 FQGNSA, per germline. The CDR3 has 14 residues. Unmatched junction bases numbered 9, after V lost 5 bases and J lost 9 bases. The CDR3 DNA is TGTGCCAGCAGCCGGGGGGCTAGCGGGGGATCCCAGTACTTC. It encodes CASSRGASGGSQYF. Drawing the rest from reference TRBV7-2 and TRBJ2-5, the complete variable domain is GAGVSQSPSNKVTEKGKDVELRCDPISGHTALYWYRQSLGQGLEFLIYFQGNSAPDKSGLPSDRFSAERTGGSVSTLTIQRTQQEDSAVYLCASSRGASGGSQYFGPGTRLLVL.

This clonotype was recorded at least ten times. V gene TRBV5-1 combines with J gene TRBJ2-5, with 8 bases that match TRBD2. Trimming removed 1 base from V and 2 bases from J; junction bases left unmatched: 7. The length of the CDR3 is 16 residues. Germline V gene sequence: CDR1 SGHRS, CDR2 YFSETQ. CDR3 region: CASSLFRSGGQETQYF. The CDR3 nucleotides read TGCGCCAGCAGCTTGTTTCGGAGCGGGGGACAAGAGACCCAGTACTTC.

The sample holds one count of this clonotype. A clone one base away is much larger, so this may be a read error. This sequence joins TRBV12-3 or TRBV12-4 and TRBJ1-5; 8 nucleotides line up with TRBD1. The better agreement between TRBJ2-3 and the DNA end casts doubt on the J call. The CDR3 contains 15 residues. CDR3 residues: CASRLTGGTNQPQYF. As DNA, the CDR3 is TGTGCCAGCAGGTTAACAGGGGGAACCAATCAGCCCCAGTATTTT.

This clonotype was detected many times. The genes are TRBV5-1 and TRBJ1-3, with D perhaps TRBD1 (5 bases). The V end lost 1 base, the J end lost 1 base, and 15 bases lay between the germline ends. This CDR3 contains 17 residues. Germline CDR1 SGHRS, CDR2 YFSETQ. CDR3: CASSLQAPGRSGNTIYF. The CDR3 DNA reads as TGCGCCAGCAGCTTGCAGGCGCCAGGGAGATCTGGAAACACCATATATTTT.

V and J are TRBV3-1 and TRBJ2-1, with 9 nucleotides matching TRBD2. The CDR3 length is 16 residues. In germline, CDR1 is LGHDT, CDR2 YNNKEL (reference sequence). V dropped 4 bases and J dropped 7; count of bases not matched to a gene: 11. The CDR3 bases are TGTGCCAGCAGCCCTTATACCGGGACTAGCTTGAATGAGCAGTTCTTC. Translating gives CASSPYTGTSLNEQFF.

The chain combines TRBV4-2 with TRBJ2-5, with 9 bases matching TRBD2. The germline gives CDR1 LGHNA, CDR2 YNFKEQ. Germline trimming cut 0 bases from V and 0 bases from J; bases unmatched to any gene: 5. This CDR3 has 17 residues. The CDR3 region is CASSQEPAGGHQETQYF. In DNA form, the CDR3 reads TGTGCCAGCAGCCAAGAGCCAGCGGGGGGCCACCAAGAGACCCAGTACTTC.

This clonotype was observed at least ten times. The CDR3 DNA follows: TGTGCCAGCAGCTACCAGACAGGGGGAAACAATGAGCAGTTCTTC. This gives the protein CASSYQTGGNNEQFF. V and J are TRBV7-8 and TRBJ2-1; 9 nucleotides match TRBD1. Germline CDR1 SGHVS, CDR2 FQNEAQ. J was trimmed by 5 bases and V by 4 bases; bases with no gene match: 6. The CDR3 length is 15 residues. Full variable domain (rest looked up from reference TRBV7-8 and TRBJ2-1): GAGVSQSPRYKVAKRGQDVALRCDPISGHVSLFWYQQALGQGPEFLTYFQNEAQLDKSGLPSDRFFAERPEGSVSTLKIQRTQQEDSAVYLCASSYQTGGNNEQFFGPGTRLTVL.

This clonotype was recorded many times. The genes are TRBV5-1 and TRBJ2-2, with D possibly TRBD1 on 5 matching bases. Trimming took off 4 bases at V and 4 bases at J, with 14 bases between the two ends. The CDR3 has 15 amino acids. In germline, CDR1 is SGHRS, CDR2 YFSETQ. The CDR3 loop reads CASSPQGSGTGELFF. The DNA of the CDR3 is TGCGCCAGCAGCCCTCAGGGTTCGGGCACCGGGGAGCTGTTTTTT.

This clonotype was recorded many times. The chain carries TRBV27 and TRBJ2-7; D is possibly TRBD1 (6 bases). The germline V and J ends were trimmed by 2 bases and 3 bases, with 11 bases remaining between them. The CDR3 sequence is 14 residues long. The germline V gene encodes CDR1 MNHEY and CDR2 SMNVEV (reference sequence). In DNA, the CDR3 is TGTGCCAGCAGTTTAAACAGGGATGTCTACGAGCAGTACTTC. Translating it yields CASSLNRDVYEQYF.

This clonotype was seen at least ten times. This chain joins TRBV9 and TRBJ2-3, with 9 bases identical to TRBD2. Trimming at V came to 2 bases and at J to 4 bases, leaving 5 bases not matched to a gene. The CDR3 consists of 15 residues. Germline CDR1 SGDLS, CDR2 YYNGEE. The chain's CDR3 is CASSVFAGGPDTQYF. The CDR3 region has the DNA TGTGCCAGCAGCGTTTTTGCGGGGGGGCCAGATACGCAGTATTTT.

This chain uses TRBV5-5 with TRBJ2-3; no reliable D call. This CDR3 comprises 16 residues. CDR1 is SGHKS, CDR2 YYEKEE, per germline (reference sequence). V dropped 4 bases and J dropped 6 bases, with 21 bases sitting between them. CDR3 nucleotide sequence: TGTGCCAGCAGCCCGCTGATGGCGGTGGCGAGTGATACGCAGTATTTT. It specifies CASSPLMAVASDTQYF.

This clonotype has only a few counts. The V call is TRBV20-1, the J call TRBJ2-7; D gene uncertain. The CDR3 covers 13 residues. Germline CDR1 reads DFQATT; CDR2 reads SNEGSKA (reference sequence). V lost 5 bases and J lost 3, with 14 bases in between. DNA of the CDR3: TGCAGTGCTTCCATCGGAGTGGACTACGAGCAGTACTTC. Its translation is CSASIGVDYEQYF.

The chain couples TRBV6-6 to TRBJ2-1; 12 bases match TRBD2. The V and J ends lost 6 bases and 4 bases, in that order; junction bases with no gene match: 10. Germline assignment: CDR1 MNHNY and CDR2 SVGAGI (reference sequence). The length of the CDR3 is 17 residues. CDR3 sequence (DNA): TGTGCCAGCAGACAGCCGCTAACTAGCGGGGGGTACAATGAGCAGTTCTTC. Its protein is CASRQPLTSGGYNEQFF.

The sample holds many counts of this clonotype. The CDR3 coding sequence is TGTGCCAGCAGCTTAGAATCCCTAGCGGGGGGGCCTTTTTTT. Translated, it gives CASSLESLAGGPFF. The chain couples TRBV7-2 to TRBJ2-2, with 12 nucleotides matching TRBD2. The V gene's germline CDR1 is SGHTA and CDR2 FQGNSA. The length of the CDR3 is 14 residues. Losses at the gene ends were 1 base for V and 17 bases for J; bases not matched to a gene: 8.

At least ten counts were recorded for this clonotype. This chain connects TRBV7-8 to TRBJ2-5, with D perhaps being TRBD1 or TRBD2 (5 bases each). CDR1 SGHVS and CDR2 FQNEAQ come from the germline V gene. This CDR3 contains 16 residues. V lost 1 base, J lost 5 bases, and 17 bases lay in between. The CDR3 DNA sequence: TGTGCCAGCAGCTTAGTCAGGGTCTTAGAGGGGGAGACCCAGTACTTC. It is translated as CASSLVRVLEGETQYF.

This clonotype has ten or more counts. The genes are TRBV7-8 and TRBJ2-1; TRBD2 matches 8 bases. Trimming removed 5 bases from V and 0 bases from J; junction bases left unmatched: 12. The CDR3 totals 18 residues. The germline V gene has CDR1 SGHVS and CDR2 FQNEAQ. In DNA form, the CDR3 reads TGTGCCAGCAGCGGGCTAGTACTAGCGGCCATCTCCTACAATGAGCAGTTCTTC. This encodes CASSGLVLAAISYNEQFF.

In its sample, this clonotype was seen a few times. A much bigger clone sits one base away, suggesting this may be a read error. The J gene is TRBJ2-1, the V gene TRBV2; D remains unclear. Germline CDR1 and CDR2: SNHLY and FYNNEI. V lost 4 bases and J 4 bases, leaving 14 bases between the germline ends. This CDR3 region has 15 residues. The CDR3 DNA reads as TGTGCCAGCAGTGGGTCGACTTTCCGGTACAATGAGCAGTTCTTC. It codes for CASSGSTFRYNEQFF.

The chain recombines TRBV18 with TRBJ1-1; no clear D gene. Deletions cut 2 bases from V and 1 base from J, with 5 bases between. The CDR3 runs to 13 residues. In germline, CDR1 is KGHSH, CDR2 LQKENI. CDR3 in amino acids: CASSPAGNTEAFF. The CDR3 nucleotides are TGTGCCAGCTCACCAGCAGGGAACACTGAAGCTTTCTTT. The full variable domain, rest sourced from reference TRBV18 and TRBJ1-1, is NAGVMQNPRHLVRRRGQEARLRCSPMKGHSHVYWYRQLPEEGLKFMVYLQKENIIDESGMPKERFSAEFPKEGPSILRIQQVVRGDSAAYFCASSPAGNTEAFFGQGTRLTVV.

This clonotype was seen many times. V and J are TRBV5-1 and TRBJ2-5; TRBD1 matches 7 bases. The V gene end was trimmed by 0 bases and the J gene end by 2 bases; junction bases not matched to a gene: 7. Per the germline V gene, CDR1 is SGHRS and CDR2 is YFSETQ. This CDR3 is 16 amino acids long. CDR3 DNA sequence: TGCGCCAGCAGCTTGGGGACAGGCGGTGGGCAAGAGACCCAGTACTTC. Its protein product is CASSLGTGGGQETQYF.

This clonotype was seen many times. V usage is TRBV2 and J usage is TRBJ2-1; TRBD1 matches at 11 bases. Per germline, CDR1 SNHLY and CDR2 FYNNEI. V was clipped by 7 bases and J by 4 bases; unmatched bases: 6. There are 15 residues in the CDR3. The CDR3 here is CASTRDRGEYNEQFF. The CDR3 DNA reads TGTGCCAGCACCCGGGACAGGGGGGAGTACAATGAGCAGTTCTTC.

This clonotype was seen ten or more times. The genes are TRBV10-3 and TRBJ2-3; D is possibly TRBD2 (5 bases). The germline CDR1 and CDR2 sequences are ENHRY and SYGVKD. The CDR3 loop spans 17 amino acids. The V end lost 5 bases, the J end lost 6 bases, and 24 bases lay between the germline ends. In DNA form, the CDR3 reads TGTGCCATCAGTAATAATCCCGGGATCAAGCCCTTTGATACGCAGTATTTT. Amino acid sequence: CAISNNPGIKPFDTQYF.

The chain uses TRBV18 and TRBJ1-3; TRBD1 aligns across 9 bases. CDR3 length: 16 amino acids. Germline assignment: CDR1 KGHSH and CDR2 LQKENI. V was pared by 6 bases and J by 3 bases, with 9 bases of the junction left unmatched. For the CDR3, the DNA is TGTGCCAGCTCGCCCACCGGGACAGGGTTTGGAAACACCATATATTTT. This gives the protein CASSPTGTGFGNTIYF.

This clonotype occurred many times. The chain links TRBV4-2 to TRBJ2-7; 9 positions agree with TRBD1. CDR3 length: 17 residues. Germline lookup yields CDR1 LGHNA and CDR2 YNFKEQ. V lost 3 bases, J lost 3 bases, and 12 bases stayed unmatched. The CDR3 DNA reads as TGTGCCAGCAGCCACTTTCGGAGGACAGGGGATCGCTACGAGCAGTACTTC. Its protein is CASSHFRRTGDRYEQYF.

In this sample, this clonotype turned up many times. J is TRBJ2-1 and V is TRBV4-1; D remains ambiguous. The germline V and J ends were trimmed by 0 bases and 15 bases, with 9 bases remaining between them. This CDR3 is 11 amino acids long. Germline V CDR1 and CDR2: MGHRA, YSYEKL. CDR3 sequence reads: CASSQDRVRFF. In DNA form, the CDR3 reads TGCGCCAGCAGCCAAGACCGCGTCCGGTTCTTC.

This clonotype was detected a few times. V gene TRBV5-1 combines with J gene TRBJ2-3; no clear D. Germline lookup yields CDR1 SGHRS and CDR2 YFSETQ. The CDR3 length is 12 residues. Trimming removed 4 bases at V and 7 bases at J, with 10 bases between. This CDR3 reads CASSTSENTQYF. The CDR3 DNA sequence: TGCGCCAGCAGCACCTCGGAAAATACGCAGTATTTT.

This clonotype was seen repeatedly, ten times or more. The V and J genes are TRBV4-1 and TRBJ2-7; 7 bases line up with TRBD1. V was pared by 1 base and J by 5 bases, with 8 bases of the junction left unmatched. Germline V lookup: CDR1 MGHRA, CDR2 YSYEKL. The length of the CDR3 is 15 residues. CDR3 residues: CASSQVQRGQDEQYF. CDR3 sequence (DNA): TGCGCCAGCAGCCAAGTCCAAAGGGGGCAGGACGAGCAGTACTTC.